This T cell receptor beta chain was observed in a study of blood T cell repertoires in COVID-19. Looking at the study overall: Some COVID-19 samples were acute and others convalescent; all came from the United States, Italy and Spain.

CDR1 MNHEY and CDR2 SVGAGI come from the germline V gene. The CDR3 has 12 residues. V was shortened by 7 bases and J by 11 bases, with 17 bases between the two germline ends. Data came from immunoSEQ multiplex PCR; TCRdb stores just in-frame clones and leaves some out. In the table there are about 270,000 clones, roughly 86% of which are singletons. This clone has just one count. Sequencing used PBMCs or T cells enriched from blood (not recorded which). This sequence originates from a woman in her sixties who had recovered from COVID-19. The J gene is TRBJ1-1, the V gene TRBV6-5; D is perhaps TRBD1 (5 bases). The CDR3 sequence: CASTRAGGDAFF. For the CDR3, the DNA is TGTGCCAGCACCCGCGCGGGGGGTGACGCTTTCTTT.